Following are 16 T cell receptor beta chains from one sample sequenced in a study of cytotoxic CD8 clonotypes in ibrutinib-treated CLL. The table came from immunoSEQ multiplex PCR; TCRdb's copy has only in-frame clones and leaves some out. The sample contains almost 250,000 clones, 70% of which appear only once. The material was PBMCs, obtained after 24 months of ibrutinib treatment. These receptors all stem from a human donor with chronic lymphocytic leukemia.

This chain joins TRBV10-2 and TRBJ2-3, with 10 bases identical to TRBD2. Trimming removed 6 bases from V and 3 bases from J; junction bases left unmatched: 3. The V gene's germline CDR1 is WSHSY and CDR2 SAAADI. This CDR3 contains 14 residues. CDR3 sequence reads: CASSKREGTDTQYF. The DNA of the CDR3 is TGCGCCAGCAGCAAGCGGGAGGGAACAGATACGCAGTATTTT.

V is TRBV28 and J is TRBJ1-2; D gene ambiguous. Germline CDR1 reads MDHEN; CDR2 reads SYDVKM. This CDR3 contains 12 residues. V lost 4 bases to trimming and J lost 7 bases, with 10 bases between them. CDR3 sequence (DNA): TGTGCCAGCAGTTCCACCCGCCTTGGCTACACCTTC. Residues: CASSSTRLGYTF.

V and J are TRBV5-1 and TRBJ1-4, with 10 bases lining up with TRBD1. The germline gives CDR1 SGHRS, CDR2 YFSETQ. This CDR3 spans 14 amino acids. After removal of 4 bases from V and 7 bases from J, the junction contained 4 bases not matched to a gene. CDR3 DNA sequence: TGCGCCAGCAGCGGGGACAGGGGTGGTGAAAAACTGTTTTTT. Its translation: CASSGDRGGEKLFF.

Only a few counts were recorded for this clone. The rearrangement joins TRBV9 to TRBJ1-2; possibly TRBD1 for D (5 bases). Germline V CDR1 and CDR2: SGDLS, YYNGEE. V was shortened by 3 bases and J by 7 bases, with 10 bases between the two germline ends. The CDR3 has 12 residues. The CDR3 DNA sequence: TGTGCCAGCAGCGGCCCCGGGGGTGGCTACACCTTC. Its protein product is CASSGPGGGYTF.

This chain links TRBV19 with TRBJ2-3; D may be TRBD2 (5 bases). Trimming shortened V by 3 bases and J by 0 bases, and 13 bases separated the two germline ends. The length of the CDR3 is 16 residues. Looked up from germline, CDR1 is LNHDA and CDR2 is SQIVND (reference sequence). CDR3 bases: TGTGCCAGTAGTATCCGGGAACCCACTAGCACAGATACGCAGTATTTT. Its protein product is CASSIREPTSTDTQYF. Based on the CDR3 plus reference TRBV19 and TRBJ2-3, the full variable domain is DGGITQSPKYLFRKEGQNVTLSCEQNLNHDAMYWYRQDPGQGLRLIYYSQIVNDFQKGDIAEGYSVSREKKESFPLTVTSAQKNPTAFYLCASSIREPTSTDTQYFGPGTRLTVL.

This clone showed up just a few times. This sequence joins TRBV7-9 and TRBJ1-2, with D possibly being TRBD1 (5 bases). V gave up 5 bases and J gave up 13 bases, with 17 bases separating them. The CDR3 contains 12 residues. In germline, CDR1 is SEHNR, CDR2 FQNEAQ (reference sequence). The CDR3 DNA sequence: TGTGCCAGCAGCCTCGGGACGGCGCTTGGCACCTTC. Amino acid sequence: CASSLGTALGTF.

The V and J genes are TRBV28 and TRBJ1-2; 7 bases agree with TRBD1. J gave up 2 bases and V 6 bases, and 9 bases lay outside the gene matches. The CDR3 spans 15 residues. Germline CDR1 reads MDHEN; CDR2 reads SYDVKM. The CDR3 spells CASRARGDPNYGYTF. In DNA form, the CDR3 reads TGTGCCAGCAGGGCCAGGGGGGATCCAAACTATGGCTACACCTTC.

This clone was observed a handful of times. The gene calls are TRBV5-1 and TRBJ2-7; 10 nucleotides agree with TRBD2. V was pared by 4 bases and J by 3 bases, with 7 bases of the junction left unmatched. Germline assignment: CDR1 SGHRS and CDR2 YFSETQ. The CDR3 runs 15 residues. Written as DNA, the CDR3 is TGCGCCAGCAGCGTTCGGGCTAGCGGGAGCTACGAGCAGTACTTC. It specifies CASSVRASGSYEQYF. Based on the CDR3 plus reference TRBV5-1 and TRBJ2-7, the full variable domain is KAGVTQTPRYLIKTRGQQVTLSCSPISGHRSVSWYQQTPGQGLQFLFEYFSETQRNKGNFPGRFSGRQFSNSRSEMNVSTLELGDSALYLCASSVRASGSYEQYFGPGTRLTVT.

The CDR3 region is CASSPELAPPGNEQFF. CDR3 nucleotide sequence: TGTGCCAGCAGCCCCGAGCTAGCGCCCCCGGGCAATGAGCAGTTCTTC. The gene calls are TRBV7-2 and TRBJ2-1; D perhaps matches TRBD2 (6 bases). This CDR3 is 16 amino acids long. The germline V gene encodes CDR1 SGHTA and CDR2 FQGNSA. V was clipped by 5 bases and J by 6 bases, with 20 bases between them.

V usage is TRBV4-2 and J usage is TRBJ2-2; D is possibly TRBD2 (6 bases). The CDR3 is made up of 16 amino acids. V was pared by 1 base and J by 6 bases, with 15 bases between. Germline V lookup: CDR1 LGHNA, CDR2 YNFKEQ. CDR3 in amino acids: CASSQVTTSFAGELFF. DNA of the CDR3: TGTGCCAGCAGCCAAGTAACGACTAGTTTCGCCGGGGAGCTGTTTTTT.

This clone was detected only once. This chain links TRBV7-8 with TRBJ2-7, with TRBD1 identical over 9 bases. The CDR3 covers 15 residues. J lost 3 bases, V lost 3 bases, and 6 bases had no gene match. CDR1 is SGHVS, CDR2 FQNEAQ, per germline. DNA for the CDR3: TGTGCCAGCAGCTTGGGGACAGGGACGTTCTACGAGCAGTACTTC. This translates into CASSLGTGTFYEQYF.

This clone has just one count. The CDR3, as DNA: TGTGCCAGCACCCAAGGGGTCGAGCAGTACTTC. This translates into CASTQGVEQYF. This chain joins TRBV5-6 and TRBJ2-7; the D gene is possibly TRBD1 (5 bases). The CDR3 runs 11 residues. V gave up 6 bases and J gave up 6 bases, with 10 bases separating them. Looked up from germline, CDR1 is SGHDT and CDR2 is YYEEEE.

In its sample, this clone was seen a few times. This rearrangement joins TRBV30 to TRBJ1-5, with TRBD1 identical over 9 bases. The CDR3 contains 14 residues. Germline assignment: CDR1 GTSNPN and CDR2 SVGIG (reference sequence). The J segment lost 6 bases and the V segment lost 2 bases, leaving 5 bases of the junction unmatched. The CDR3 nucleotides read TGTGCCTGGAGTAAGGGACAGGGCGGTCAGCCCCAGCATTTT. Translation gives CAWSKGQGGQPQHF.

The genes are TRBV28 and TRBJ1-1; tentative D call: TRBD1 (5 bases). This CDR3 has 14 residues. The germline V gene encodes CDR1 MDHEN and CDR2 SYDVKM. V was cut by 7 bases and J by 0 bases, with 12 bases left in between. For the CDR3, the DNA is TGTGCCAGCAACCAGGGAGGGATGAACACTGAAGCTTTCTTT. Protein sequence: CASNQGGMNTEAFF.

The chain links TRBV9 to TRBJ2-7; D gene ambiguous. The V gene's germline CDR1 is SGDLS and CDR2 YYNGEE. V lost 0 bases and J lost 7, with 11 bases in between. This CDR3 is 13 amino acids long. CDR3 DNA sequence: TGTGCCAGCAGCGTAGATCTCTCCCGGGAGCAGTACTTC. It yields the protein CASSVDLSREQYF. The full variable domain, in which reference TRBV9 and TRBJ2-7 provide the parts outside the CDR3, is DSGVTQTPKHLITATGQRVTLRCSPRSGDLSVYWYQQSLDQGLQFLIQYYNGEERAKGNILERFSAQQFPDLHSELNLSSLELGDSALYFCASSVDLSREQYFGPGTRLTVT.

The chain links TRBV5-4 to TRBJ1-1, with D maybe TRBD1 (6 bases). Germline CDR1 reads SGHNT; CDR2 reads YYREEE (reference sequence). The CDR3 is 17 amino acids. V lost 2 bases and J 0 bases, leaving 17 bases between the germline ends. The CDR3 DNA reads TGTGCCAGCAGCTTCACCTACCGGACAGATTTGAACACTGAAGCTTTCTTT. It yields the protein CASSFTYRTDLNTEAFF.